Presented here are 21 T cell receptor beta chains from one specimen sequenced in a study of T cells in localized non-small cell lung cancer. Data came from immunoSEQ multiplex PCR; TCRdb stores just in-frame clones and leaves some out. The sample holds under 50,000 clones; about 86% are singletons and the top ten take over 15%. The specimen comprised peripheral blood mononuclear cells, sampled before any cancer treatment. These receptors all stem from a man between 40 and 69 years old with stage III lung adenocarcinoma.

This chain links TRBV9 with TRBJ2-3, with 9 bases aligning to TRBD2. V lost 0 bases, J lost 3 bases, and 14 bases stayed unmatched. The germline V gene has CDR1 SGDLS and CDR2 YYNGEE. The CDR3 consists of 19 residues. This CDR3 reads CASSVAPPGAGGPTDTQYF. As DNA, the CDR3 is TGTGCCAGCAGCGTAGCCCCCCCGGGGGCGGGGGGGCCAACAGATACGCAGTATTTT.

The chain uses TRBV5-4 and TRBJ1-1; maybe TRBD1 (6 bases). V was clipped by 4 bases and J by 1 base, with 17 bases between them. The CDR3 has 16 amino acids. From germline, CDR1 is SGHNT and CDR2 YYREEE (reference sequence). DNA of the CDR3: TGTGCCAGCAGCCAAGATCCGGGGGCGGGGAACACTGAAGCTTTCTTT. Translating it yields CASSQDPGAGNTEAFF.

The chain carries TRBV5-1 and TRBJ2-2, with TRBD1 as a possible D gene (6 bases). The germline gives CDR1 SGHRS, CDR2 YFSETQ. V was cut by 0 bases and J by 2 bases, with 11 bases left in between. This CDR3 comprises 16 residues. The CDR3, as DNA: TGCGCCAGCAGCTTGGCCCGGGACACCAACACCGGGGAGCTGTTTTTT. This gives the protein CASSLARDTNTGELFF.

V usage is TRBV27 and J usage is TRBJ2-3; D is unclear. V lost 7 bases and J lost 6, with 20 bases in between. This CDR3 has 15 amino acids. Germline V gene sequence: CDR1 MNHEY, CDR2 SMNVEV (reference sequence). CDR3 amino acids: CASNYRASHPDTQYF. The CDR3 DNA reads TGTGCCAGCAATTACCGGGCTTCACACCCCGATACGCAGTATTTT.

This rearrangement joins TRBV18 to TRBJ2-3; D assignment may be TRBD1 or TRBD2 (6 bases each). The V end lost 2 bases, the J end lost 4 bases, and 13 bases lay between the germline ends. The CDR3 extends over 15 amino acids. Germline lookup yields CDR1 KGHSH and CDR2 LQKENI. The DNA of the CDR3 is TGTGCCAGCTCACCAAATTTGGGGGGCGCAGATACGCAGTATTTT. It specifies CASSPNLGGADTQYF. Complete variable domain (other parts from reference TRBV18 and TRBJ2-3): NAGVMQNPRHLVRRRGQEARLRCSPMKGHSHVYWYRQLPEEGLKFMVYLQKENIIDESGMPKERFSAEFPKEGPSILRIQQVVRGDSAAYFCASSPNLGGADTQYFGPGTRLTVL.

Only a few counts were recorded for this clone. CDR3 sequence reads: CSVEDWPTSQETQYF. The CDR3 bases are TGCAGCGTTGAAGATTGGCCAACCTCTCAAGAGACCCAGTACTTC. V and J are TRBV29-1 and TRBJ2-5; no clear D gene. Trimming took 0 bases from V and 2 from J, leaving 13 bases between them. The V gene's germline CDR1 is SQVTM and CDR2 ANQGSEA. The CDR3 totals 15 residues.

The V call is TRBV6-6, the J call TRBJ2-5; D assignment may be TRBD1 or TRBD2 (5 bases each). The germline CDR1 and CDR2 sequences are MNHNY and SVGAGI (reference sequence). Trimming left V 2 bases short and J 5 bases short, with 15 bases between. This CDR3 spans 15 amino acids. The CDR3 loop reads CASSYEGSEEETQYF. In DNA, the CDR3 is TGTGCCAGCAGTTACGAGGGGTCAGAGGAGGAGACCCAGTACTTC.

V and J are TRBV9 and TRBJ1-6, with D maybe TRBD1 (6 bases). Deletions cut 4 bases from V and 6 bases from J, with 14 bases between. This CDR3 spans 15 amino acids. CDR1 and CDR2 (germline): SGDLS, YYNGEE. CDR3 sequence reads: CASSPRDMSNSPLHF. DNA for the CDR3: TGTGCCAGCAGCCCCCGGGACATGTCTAATTCACCCCTCCACTTT.

This chain links TRBV19 with TRBJ2-7; 8 bases map to TRBD2. The CDR3 contains 15 residues. Germline lookup yields CDR1 LNHDA and CDR2 SQIVND (reference sequence). The trim removed 5 bases at V and 3 bases at J, leaving 9 bases unmatched. CDR3 sequence: CASSASGGRLYEQYF. Written as DNA, the CDR3 is TGTGCCAGTAGTGCGAGCGGGGGCAGACTCTACGAGCAGTACTTC.

This rearrangement joins TRBV18 to TRBJ2-2, with D perhaps assigned TRBD1 or TRBD2 (5 bases each). Germline CDR1 and CDR2: KGHSH and LQKENI. The CDR3 spans 16 residues. V was trimmed by 4 bases and J by 6 bases, leaving 18 bases between them. CDR3 residues: CASSQQPGPQAGELFF. CDR3 sequence (DNA): TGTGCCAGCTCACAGCAACCGGGACCGCAGGCCGGGGAGCTGTTTTTT.

V usage is TRBV6-6 and J usage is TRBJ2-3, with a possible D match to TRBD2 (5 bases). V lost 3 bases to trimming and J lost 1 base, with 11 bases between them. The germline V gene has CDR1 MNHNY and CDR2 SVGAGI (reference sequence). The CDR3 runs 15 residues. The CDR3 sequence is CASSYRGFGTDTQYF. CDR3 DNA: TGTGCCAGCAGTTATCGGGGATTCGGCACAGATACGCAGTATTTT.

The chain carries TRBV11-2 and TRBJ2-1; D unclear. This CDR3 has 12 residues. V lost 1 base to trimming and J lost 8 bases, with 6 bases between them. From germline, CDR1 is SGHAT and CDR2 FQNNGV. Here the CDR3 reads CASSLVWDEQFF. The CDR3 DNA sequence: TGTGCCAGCAGCTTAGTCTGGGATGAGCAGTTCTTC.

This chain links TRBV15 with TRBJ2-5; 7 bases match TRBD1. The J call is in doubt because the DNA end fits TRBJ2-7 better. The CDR3 is 14 residues long. CDR1 and CDR2 from the germline V gene are LNHNV and YYDKDF (reference sequence). The CDR3 DNA is TGTGCCACCAGCAGAGATCACAGGGGCTACGAGCAGTACTTC. This gives the protein CATSRDHRGYEQYF.

This clone turned up a few times. The CDR3 DNA follows: TGTGCCAGCAGCTTAGACCAAGAGACCCAGTACTTC. Translated, it gives CASSLDQETQYF. The V gene is TRBV7-9, the J gene TRBJ2-5; D ambiguous. Germline assignment: CDR1 SEHNR and CDR2 FQNEAQ (reference sequence). Trimming took off 1 base at V and 0 bases at J, with 0 bases between the two ends. The CDR3 is 12 residues long.

The chain uses TRBV2 and TRBJ2-3; TRBD2 matches 13 bases. In germline, CDR1 is SNHLY, CDR2 FYNNEI. With V trimmed by 8 bases and J by 0 bases, 8 bases remained unmatched. The CDR3 totals 17 residues. CDR3 coding DNA: TGTGCCAGCCGACTAGCGGGGGGAAGAGGGAGCACAGATACGCAGTATTTT. Its protein is CASRLAGGRGSTDTQYF.

The genes are TRBV7-2 and TRBJ2-4; either TRBD1 or TRBD2 may fit D (5 bases each). Per germline, CDR1 SGHTA and CDR2 FQGNSA. V gave up 8 bases and J gave up 6 bases, with 14 bases separating them. The CDR3 is 13 residues long. Here the CDR3 DNA reads TGTGCCAGCCTCAAGGGGACCTCAAACATTCAGTACTTC. Encoded protein: CASLKGTSNIQYF.

The count of this clone is one. The V call is TRBV18, the J call TRBJ1-2, with 7 bases identical to TRBD1. This CDR3 region has 14 residues. After removal of 4 bases from V and 4 bases from J, the junction contained 6 bases not matched to a gene. CDR1 is KGHSH, CDR2 LQKENI, per germline. The CDR3 sequence is CASSLDRVGYGYTF. CDR3 bases: TGTGCCAGCTCACTCGACAGGGTCGGCTATGGCTACACCTTC.

V gene TRBV19 combines with J gene TRBJ2-3; 7 nucleotides match TRBD1. The germline V gene encodes CDR1 LNHDA and CDR2 SQIVND (reference sequence). The CDR3 runs 14 residues. J was trimmed by 7 bases and V by 5 bases; bases with no gene match: 9. The CDR3 sequence is CASSETGLMNTQYF. The CDR3 DNA sequence: TGTGCCAGTAGTGAGACAGGGTTGATGAATACGCAGTATTTT.

The chain recombines TRBV5-6 with TRBJ1-6; no clear D. V lost 8 bases and J 0 bases, leaving 9 bases between the germline ends. The CDR3 consists of 14 residues. CDR1 is SGHDT and CDR2 is YYEEEE in the germline V gene. In nucleotides, the CDR3 is TGTGCCAGTACCTCCAGCTCCTATAATTCACCCCTCCACTTT. It translates to CASTSSSYNSPLHF. The variable domain in full, with the rest retrieved from reference TRBV5-6 and TRBJ1-6, is DAGVTQSPTHLIKTRGQQVTLRCSPKSGHDTVSWYQQALGQGPQFIFQYYEEEERQRGNFPDRFSGHQFPNYSSELNVNALLLGDSALYLCASTSSSYNSPLHFGNGTRLTVT.

The J gene is TRBJ2-1, the V gene TRBV27, with unresolved D. Germline V lookup: CDR1 MNHEY, CDR2 SMNVEV (reference sequence). V was shortened by 7 bases and J by 0 bases, with 10 bases between the two germline ends. The CDR3 is 14 amino acids. CDR3 DNA: TGTGCCAGCACCACGTGGGGCTCCTACAATGAGCAGTTCTTC. This sequence encodes CASTTWGSYNEQFF.

This chain joins TRBV10-1 and TRBJ2-4; tentatively, D is TRBD1 (5 bases). The ends were cut back, 2 bases at V and 7 bases at J, with 9 bases in the middle. The germline CDR1 and CDR2 sequences are WNHNN and SYGVQD (reference sequence). The CDR3 covers 13 residues. In DNA, the CDR3 is TGCGCCAGCAGTGAGCAAGGGGTCAACATTCAGTACTTC. It yields the protein CASSEQGVNIQYF.